This T cell receptor beta chain stems from a study of long-term antiretroviral therapy in people with HIV. Study-wide results and limits: Repertoire composition at all time points was dominated by clones that had expanded before ART. Once patients were on ART, diversity went higher but still fell short of transplant donor controls.

Assay version v3.0 of immunoSEQ was used, and it was run at survey level. Clones were sequenced by immunoSEQ multiplex PCR, and TCRdb holds only the in-frame ones, with some missing. The profile covers 30,000 to 40,000 clones, with around four fifths appearing a single time and over 6.5% taken by the ten largest. About this clone itself: The target antigen is unknown.

Germline loops: CDR1 LNHDA, CDR2 SQIVND (reference sequence). The length of the CDR3 is 18 residues. The J segment lost 1 base and the V segment lost 6 bases, leaving 6 bases of the junction unmatched. The receptor's source is a man between 18 and 35 years old with HIV. The sequencing used unsorted PBMCs, collected 0.4 years before starting antiretroviral therapy. The V call is TRBV19, the J call TRBJ2-1; 16 bases match TRBD2. The CDR3, as DNA: TGTGCCAGTAGCTCGGGACTAGCGGGGGGGCGGTCCTACAATGAGCAGTTCTTC. This encodes CASSSGLAGGRSYNEQFF.